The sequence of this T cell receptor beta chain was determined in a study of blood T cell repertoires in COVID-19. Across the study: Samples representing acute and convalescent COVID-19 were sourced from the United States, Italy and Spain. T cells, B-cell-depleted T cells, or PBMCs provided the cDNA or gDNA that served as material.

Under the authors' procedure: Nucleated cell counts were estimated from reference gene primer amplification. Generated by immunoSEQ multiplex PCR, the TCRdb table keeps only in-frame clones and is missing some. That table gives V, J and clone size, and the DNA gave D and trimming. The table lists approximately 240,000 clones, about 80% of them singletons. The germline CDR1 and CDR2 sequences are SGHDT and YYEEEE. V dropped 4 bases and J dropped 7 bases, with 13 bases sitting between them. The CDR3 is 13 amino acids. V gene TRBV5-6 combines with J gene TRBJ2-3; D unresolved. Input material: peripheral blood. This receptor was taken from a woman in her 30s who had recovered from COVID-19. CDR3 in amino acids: CASSPLEVNTQYF. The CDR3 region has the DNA TGTGCCAGCAGCCCCTTAGAAGTAAATACGCAGTATTTT.